What follows are 28 T cell receptor beta chains derived from one specimen sequenced in a study of blood T cell repertoires in COVID-19. Clones were sequenced by immunoSEQ multiplex PCR, and TCRdb holds only the in-frame ones, with some missing. The top ten hold 0.47% of the sample, which has approximately 90,000 clones, approximately 90% seen once. Sequencing was done on a sample of peripheral blood. These receptors were obtained from a man between 60 and 75 years old with acute or convalescent COVID-19.

In DNA, the CDR3 is TGTGCCAGCAGCGTAGGGGTGCAGGGCCAGGGCTACACCTTC. Translating gives CASSVGVQGQGYTF. The genes are TRBV9 and TRBJ1-2, with a possible D match to TRBD1 (5 bases). Germline V lookup: CDR1 SGDLS, CDR2 YYNGEE. Trimming took 0 bases from V and 8 from J, leaving 14 bases between them. The CDR3 extends over 14 amino acids.

The chain employs TRBV6-2 or TRBV6-3 and TRBJ2-3, with D possibly matching TRBD2 (7 bases). CDR1 is MNHEY, CDR2 SVGEGT, per germline. V was trimmed by 3 bases and J by 6 bases, leaving 19 bases between them. The CDR3 is made up of 16 amino acids. The CDR3 region has the DNA TGTGCCAGCAGTTATTACCGGGGGGCCAGATCGGATACGCAGTATTTT. This codes for CASSYYRGARSDTQYF.

V and J are TRBV6-4 and TRBJ1-2, with a possible D match to TRBD1 (5 bases). V shed 2 bases and J shed 8 bases, with 12 bases lying between them. The CDR3 consists of 13 residues. Germline V gene sequence: CDR1 MRHNA, CDR2 SNTAGT. DNA of the CDR3: TGTGCCAGCAGTGACGGGAGGGGATCCGGCTACACCTTC. It is translated as CASSDGRGSGYTF.

This chain links TRBV4-1 with TRBJ2-1, with TRBD2 matching 10 bases. J gave up 7 bases and V 3 bases, and 6 bases lay outside the gene matches. CDR3 length: 15 residues. Germline CDR1 reads MGHRA; CDR2 reads YSYEKL. CDR3 sequence: CASSQLGLASNEQFF. DNA for the CDR3: TGCGCCAGCAGCCAGCTGGGACTAGCGTCAAATGAGCAGTTCTTC.

The CDR3 sequence is CATSQLGNTIYF. For the CDR3, the DNA is TGTGCCACCAGTCAACTTGGAAACACCATATATTTT. The chain has TRBV24-1 and TRBJ1-3; D is unresolved. The CDR3 has 12 amino acids. V lost 6 bases and J 3 bases, leaving 5 bases between the germline ends. Germline loops: CDR1 KGHDR, CDR2 SFDVKD.

This clone was picked up one time. The chain has TRBV3-1 (or the pseudogene TRBV3-2) and TRBJ2-3; 8 bases map to TRBD2. V lost 1 base and J lost 4; bases outside the gene matches: 4. Germline-derived CDR1 and CDR2 are LGHDT and YNNKEL (reference sequence). The CDR3 runs to 15 residues. The CDR3 DNA is TGTGCCAGCAGCCAAGTAAGCGGGAGTGCAGATACGCAGTATTTT. The encoded protein is CASSQVSGSADTQYF.

This clone showed up just a few times. The J gene is TRBJ2-1, the V gene TRBV7-2, with a possible D match to TRBD2 (6 bases). Trimming shortened V by 1 base and J by 4 bases, and 11 bases separated the two germline ends. CDR3 length equals 15 residues. In germline, CDR1 is SGHTA, CDR2 FQGNSA. The CDR3 DNA sequence: TGTGCCAGCAGCTTAGTGGGGACTGGATACAATGAGCAGTTCTTC. It codes for CASSLVGTGYNEQFF.

The rearrangement uses TRBV21-1 and TRBJ2-2; the table's D call TRBD1 went unverified against the DNA. TRBV21-1 is described as a pseudogene. The length of the CDR3 is 18 residues. CDR3 nucleotide sequence: TGTGCCAGCAGCAGAAAGCCGATTGACATACTCTCCACCGGGGAGCTGTTTTTT. Translation: CASSRKPIDILSTGELFF.

The chain links TRBV9 to TRBJ1-4; tentative D call: TRBD1 (5 bases). This CDR3 has 14 amino acids. Germline V gene lookup returns CDR1 SGDLS and CDR2 YYNGEE. The germline V and J ends were trimmed by 0 bases and 5 bases, with 8 bases remaining between them. CDR3 region: CASSVGQGNEKLFF. The CDR3 coding sequence is TGTGCCAGCAGCGTAGGTCAGGGAAATGAAAAACTGTTTTTT.

The V and J genes are TRBV7-2 and TRBJ1-1; D may be TRBD1 (6 bases). This CDR3 comprises 14 residues. Trimming removed 1 base from V and 2 bases from J, with 8 bases in between. The germline CDR1 and CDR2 sequences are SGHTA and FQGNSA. The DNA for the CDR3 is TGTGCCAGCAGCTTAGTACAGGGAAACACTGAAGCTTTCTTT. It translates to CASSLVQGNTEAFF.

This clone was seen only a few times. The rearrangement links TRBV5-1 to TRBJ2-1; a weak D match, TRBD2 (5 bases). The CDR3 consists of 15 residues. Germline V gives CDR1 SGHRS, CDR2 YFSETQ. Trimming took off 4 bases at V and 2 bases at J, with 13 bases between the two ends. The CDR3 loop reads CASSPGLGTYNEQFF. In DNA, the CDR3 is TGCGCCAGCAGCCCCGGACTCGGTACCTACAATGAGCAGTTCTTC.

The chain uses TRBV28 and TRBJ1-4; D gene unclear. In germline, CDR1 is MDHEN, CDR2 SYDVKM. Between the trimmed V and J ends, which lost 2 bases and 4 bases, there was a span of 8 bases. The CDR3 extends over 14 amino acids. For the CDR3, the DNA is TGTGCCAGCAGTTTAATGCAACATAATGAAAAACTGTTTTTT. Encoded protein: CASSLMQHNEKLFF.

This chain links TRBV9 with TRBJ2-7; 8 bases are a match to TRBD2. Germline V gives CDR1 SGDLS, CDR2 YYNGEE. V was pared by 3 bases and J by 5 bases, with 7 bases of the junction left unmatched. CDR3 length: 14 amino acids. CDR3 nucleotides: TGTGCCAGCAGCGAACTAGCGGTGAGGGACGAGCAGTACTTC. Residues: CASSELAVRDEQYF.

This chain links TRBV5-4 with TRBJ2-7, with a weak D call TRBD1 (6 bases). CDR1 SGHNT and CDR2 YYREEE come from the germline V gene (reference sequence). Trimming removed 4 bases at V and 5 bases at J, with 16 bases between. The CDR3 consists of 14 residues. CDR3 sequence: CASSLQGSGDEQYF. The CDR3 DNA reads as TGTGCCAGCAGCCTACAGGGAAGTGGGGACGAGCAGTACTTC.

This chain joins TRBV11-2 and TRBJ2-2; D may be TRBD2 (6 bases). This CDR3 has 14 amino acids. Trimming left V 8 bases short and J 4 bases short, with 14 bases between. Per germline, CDR1 SGHAT and CDR2 FQNNGV. The CDR3 region has the DNA TGTGCCAGCCGGGTTGGACTACCCACCGGGGAGCTGTTTTTT. Translation: CASRVGLPTGELFF.

This clone has only one observation. The chain is built from TRBV6-5 and TRBJ2-5, with 8 positions matching TRBD1. Germline CDR1 and CDR2: MNHEY and SVGAGI. The CDR3 totals 16 residues. The ends lost 1 base at V and 7 bases at J; junction bases unmatched: 11. CDR3 in amino acids: CASSYLGQGNLGTQYF. DNA of the CDR3: TGTGCCAGCAGTTACTTAGGACAGGGAAATTTGGGGACCCAGTACTTC.

This clone was recorded only once. J is TRBJ2-7 and V is TRBV21-1; the table's D call, TRBD1, has no DNA check behind it. TRBV21-1 is noted as a pseudogene. The CDR3 totals 20 residues. The CDR3: CASTEQPQTEFQTSSYEQYF. Written as DNA, the CDR3 is TGTGCCAGCACCGAACAGCCCCAGACAGAGTTCCAAACGAGCTCCTACGAGCAGTACTTC.

This CDR3 is CASSPGGGQPQHF. The CDR3, as DNA: TGTGCCAGTAGTCCAGGGGGCGGTCAGCCCCAGCATTTT. This chain joins TRBV19 and TRBJ1-5; 8 nucleotides align to TRBD1. The J segment lost 6 bases and the V segment lost 5 bases, leaving 3 bases of the junction unmatched. CDR1 and CDR2 from the germline V gene are LNHDA and SQIVND (reference sequence). The CDR3 has 13 amino acids.

V and J are TRBV24-1 and TRBJ2-2; TRBD1 matches 8 bases. The CDR3 totals 16 residues. Germline CDR1 KGHDR, CDR2 SFDVKD. After removal of 4 bases from V and 2 bases from J, the junction contained 5 bases not matched to a gene. CDR3: CATSDPGQDNTGELFF. DNA for the CDR3: TGTGCCACCAGTGACCCGGGACAGGATAACACCGGGGAGCTGTTTTTT.

This clone was observed a handful of times. This chain's CDR3 is CASSLGTGDLYEQYF. In nucleotides, the CDR3 is TGCGCCAGCAGCCTCGGGACAGGGGACCTCTACGAGCAGTACTTC. The chain has TRBV4-1 and TRBJ2-7, with TRBD1 identical over 10 bases. The germline CDR1 and CDR2 sequences are MGHRA and YSYEKL. V lost 4 bases to trimming and J lost 3 bases; unmatched junction nucleotides: 6. The CDR3 extends over 15 amino acids.

The J gene is TRBJ2-7, the V gene TRBV5-1; 7 bases are shared with TRBD2. The CDR3 is 14 residues long. V was pared by 3 bases and J by 2 bases, with 5 bases of the junction left unmatched. Per the germline V gene, CDR1 is SGHRS and CDR2 is YFSETQ. DNA for the CDR3: TGCGCCAGCAGCTCAAGCGGGACCACCTACGAGCAGTACTTC. Its protein is CASSSSGTTYEQYF.

The chain joins TRBV29-1 to TRBJ2-3; 11 bases fit TRBD2. The germline V gene has CDR1 SQVTM and CDR2 ANQGSEA. This CDR3 is built from 16 residues. V trimming: 7 bases; J trimming: 2 bases; junction bases outside the gene matches: 11. The CDR3 DNA sequence: TGCAGCGCCAAAGAGGGACTAGCGGTTCCCACAGATACGCAGTATTTT. Encoded protein: CSAKEGLAVPTDTQYF.

The V call is TRBV7-2, the J call TRBJ2-5, with D perhaps TRBD2 (6 bases). Trimming shortened V by 2 bases and J by 5 bases, and 12 bases separated the two germline ends. The CDR3 consists of 14 residues. The germline CDR1 and CDR2 sequences are SGHTA and FQGNSA. CDR3 residues: CASSLRVRGETQYF. In nucleotides, the CDR3 is TGTGCCAGCAGCTTACGTGTTCGGGGGGAGACCCAGTACTTC. The variable domain in full, with the rest retrieved from reference TRBV7-2 and TRBJ2-5, is GAGVSQSPSNKVTEKGKDVELRCDPISGHTALYWYRQSLGQGLEFLIYFQGNSAPDKSGLPSDRFSAERTGGSVSTLTIQRTQQEDSAVYLCASSLRVRGETQYFGPGTRLLVL.

The chain employs TRBV5-1 and TRBJ2-1, with 8 bases identical to TRBD2. This CDR3 has 16 residues. Germline CDR1 SGHRS, CDR2 YFSETQ. The V and J ends lost 3 bases and 6 bases, in that order; junction bases with no gene match: 11. The CDR3 spells CASSWGSASGPNEQFF. CDR3 coding DNA: TGCGCCAGCAGCTGGGGGTCGGCTAGCGGGCCCAATGAGCAGTTCTTC.

This sequence joins TRBV19 and TRBJ1-4, with TRBD1 as a possible D gene (5 bases). Trimming removed 10 bases from V and 3 bases from J, with 21 bases in between. CDR3 length: 16 amino acids. CDR1 and CDR2 (germline): LNHDA, SQIVND (reference sequence). The CDR3 coding sequence is TGTGCCACCCAAGACCTCGGCGGGGGTTCTAATGAAAAACTGTTTTTT. It specifies CATQDLGGGSNEKLFF.

This sequence joins TRBV6-5 and TRBJ1-1; no firm D call. In germline, CDR1 is MNHEY, CDR2 SVGAGI. This CDR3 is 13 amino acids long. Trimming took 8 bases from V and 1 from J, leaving 11 bases between them. The CDR3 bases are TGTGCCAGCCACTGGGAGAGGAACACTGAAGCTTTCTTT. Encoded protein: CASHWERNTEAFF.

The chain employs TRBV21-1 and TRBJ2-3; the D segment call TRBD1 is taken from the table without a DNA check. TRBV21-1 is a known pseudogene. The CDR3 extends over 15 amino acids. For the CDR3, the DNA is TGTGCCAGCCCTACCGGGACAGGGACCACAGATACGCAGTATTTT. Protein: CASPTGTGTTDTQYF.

The chain joins TRBV5-4 to TRBJ1-5; D not certain. The CDR3 has 14 residues. V lost 0 bases and J 0 bases, leaving 4 bases between the germline ends. Germline-derived CDR1 and CDR2 are SGHNT and YYREEE (reference sequence). The CDR3 spells CASSLDSSNQPQHF. As DNA, the CDR3 is TGTGCCAGCAGCTTGGACTCTAGCAATCAGCCCCAGCATTTT.